The 6 T cell receptor beta chains presented below share a single source sample, sequenced in a study of blood T cell repertoires in COVID-19. Method: immunoSEQ multiplex PCR; TCRdb's copy keeps in-frame clones and lacks some. The sample has 100,000 to 130,000 clones; roughly 90% are singletons. Material: peripheral blood. The receptor set was obtained from a man aged 40-55 years with active or convalescent COVID-19.

The rearrangement joins TRBV7-9 to TRBJ2-1; 8 nucleotides line up with TRBD2. The CDR3 runs 12 residues. Germline trimming cut 5 bases from V and 6 bases from J; bases unmatched to any gene: 0. In germline, CDR1 is SEHNR, CDR2 FQNEAQ (reference sequence). This CDR3 is CASSRGGNEQFF. In DNA form, the CDR3 reads TGTGCCAGCAGCCGGGGGGGCAATGAGCAGTTCTTC.

The rearrangement uses TRBV25-1 and TRBJ1-2; perhaps TRBD1 as D (5 bases). Germline V gene data show CDR1 as MGHDK and CDR2 as SYGVNS. Deletions cut 6 bases from V and 4 bases from J, with 9 bases between. This CDR3 has 12 residues. The CDR3 is CASRGQVYGYTF. The DNA of the CDR3 is TGTGCCAGCAGGGGGCAAGTCTATGGCTACACCTTC.

The V gene is TRBV28, the J gene TRBJ1-2, with D possibly being TRBD1 (6 bases). The V gene lost 5 bases and the J gene lost 2 bases, with 18 bases spanning the gap. The germline V gene encodes CDR1 MDHEN and CDR2 SYDVKM. The CDR3 spans 16 residues. The CDR3 region has the DNA TGTGCCAGCAGTCCCTTCGCTCGACAGGTCAACTATGGCTACACCTTC. Its protein is CASSPFARQVNYGYTF.

The chain couples TRBV30 to TRBJ1-2; 9 bases align to TRBD1. Germline CDR1 is GTSNPN and CDR2 is SVGIG (reference sequence). The CDR3 consists of 14 residues. With V trimmed by 4 bases and J by 6 bases, 9 bases remained unmatched. The CDR3: CAWTPGQGVDGYTF. Written as DNA, the CDR3 is TGTGCCTGGACGCCGGGACAGGGTGTAGATGGCTACACCTTC.

The genes are TRBV4-1 and TRBJ1-3; D gene uncertain. Trimming left V 1 base short and J 0 bases short, with 10 bases between. The CDR3 is 16 amino acids. Germline V lookup: CDR1 MGHRA, CDR2 YSYEKL. For the CDR3, the DNA is TGCGCCAGCAGCCAAGCGCCGAGTTTCTCTGGAAACACCATATATTTT. Its translation is CASSQAPSFSGNTIYF.

This rearrangement joins TRBV12-3 or TRBV12-4 to TRBJ2-7; D is ambiguous. The CDR3 is made up of 12 amino acids. Trimming took 3 bases from V and 6 from J, leaving 9 bases between them. CDR3 DNA: TGTGCCAGCAGTTTGGAGCTGGGCGAGCAGTACTTC. It codes for CASSLELGEQYF.